The 18 T cell receptor beta chains presented below share a single source sample, sequenced in a study of blood T cell repertoires in COVID-19. The method was immunoSEQ multiplex PCR; TCRdb's version includes in-frame clones alone and lacks a portion of them. The sample lists tens of thousands of clones; 70% to 90% were seen once. The specimen sequenced was peripheral blood. The receptors here all came from a human donor in a cohort sampled during active COVID-19.

This chain uses TRBV12-3 or TRBV12-4 with TRBJ2-1, with TRBD2 identical over 11 bases. The CDR3 extends over 13 amino acids. J lost 12 bases, V lost 3 bases, and 4 bases had no gene match. The CDR3 here is CASSFSGGASQFF. The CDR3 DNA reads TGTGCCAGCAGTTTTAGCGGGGGGGCCTCGCAGTTCTTC.

This chain uses TRBV12-5 with TRBJ1-6; D not certain. The V end was cut by 5 bases, the J end by 6 bases, with 20 bases between. This CDR3 spans 17 amino acids. Germline lookup yields CDR1 LGHNT and CDR2 FRNRAP. The CDR3 DNA reads as TGTGCTAGTGGTCTCCGGGCCGCGGAAGGGAGTAATTCACCCCTCCACTTT. Translation gives CASGLRAAEGSNSPLHF.

The rearrangement joins TRBV11-2 to TRBJ1-1; 10 nucleotides match TRBD1. The V gene's germline CDR1 is SGHAT and CDR2 FQNNGV. This CDR3 region has 18 residues. Losses at the gene ends were 7 bases for V and 4 bases for J; bases not matched to a gene: 18. The CDR3 bases are TGTGCCAGCACCCAAAGGCGAGGGACAGGGGTAGGAGGCACTGAAGCTTTCTTT. Translating gives CASTQRRGTGVGGTEAFF.

This clone was recorded a few times. The chain recombines TRBV20-1 with TRBJ1-5, with a weak D call TRBD1 (5 bases). The CDR3 length is 14 residues. Germline lookup yields CDR1 DFQATT and CDR2 SNEGSKA (reference sequence). V was cut by 3 bases and J by 7 bases, with 16 bases left in between. The CDR3 DNA reads as TGCAGTGCTAGTACCCTGCCAGGGCCACAGCCCCAGCATTTT. It is translated as CSASTLPGPQPQHF.

V usage is TRBV6-2 or TRBV6-3 and J usage is TRBJ1-2; 8 bases are a match to TRBD1. The CDR3 loop spans 15 amino acids. CDR1 MNHEY and CDR2 SVGEGT come from the germline V gene. V shed 6 bases, J shed 3 bases, and the junction held 9 bases outside the gene matches. The CDR3 loop is CASSSPDRGHYGYTF. The CDR3 nucleotides are TGTGCCAGCAGCTCTCCTGACAGGGGCCACTATGGCTACACCTTC.

The V call is TRBV12-5, the J call TRBJ2-7; possibly TRBD1 for D (6 bases). V shed 0 bases and J shed 3 bases, with 21 bases lying between them. This CDR3 comprises 18 residues. Germline V gene sequence: CDR1 LGHNT, CDR2 FRNRAP. The CDR3 region is CASGLVPSRAGDNYEQYF. CDR3 nucleotides: TGTGCTAGTGGTTTGGTACCGTCCAGGGCAGGGGATAACTACGAGCAGTACTTC.

The chain uses TRBV7-9 and TRBJ1-1; D gene ambiguous. From germline, CDR1 is SEHNR and CDR2 FQNEAQ (reference sequence). This CDR3 region has 14 residues. The V gene lost 5 bases and the J gene lost 1 base, with 11 bases spanning the gap. CDR3 DNA sequence: TGTGCCAGCAGCCCATCGGGGAGGAACACTGAAGCTTTCTTT. It specifies CASSPSGRNTEAFF.

V gene TRBV27 combines with J gene TRBJ2-7, with D possibly TRBD1 on 6 matching bases. This CDR3 spans 12 amino acids. V was clipped by 3 bases and J by 3 bases, with 6 bases between them. The V gene's germline CDR1 is MNHEY and CDR2 SMNVEV (reference sequence). CDR3 in DNA: TGTGCCAGCAGTTTGACAGGCTACGAGCAGTACTTC. Its protein product is CASSLTGYEQYF.

The rearrangement links TRBV5-6 to TRBJ1-5; 7 bases agree with TRBD1. CDR1 SGHDT and CDR2 YYEEEE come from the germline V gene. J was trimmed by 2 bases and V by 0 bases; bases with no gene match: 8. This CDR3 contains 17 residues. CDR3 nucleotide sequence: TGTGCCAGCAGCTTGGAAGGAGGGGGCTGGGGCAATCAGCCCCAGCATTTT. This translates into CASSLEGGGWGNQPQHF.

This clone came up once. The V call is TRBV4-3, the J call TRBJ2-6; no clear D gene. Per germline, CDR1 LGHNA and CDR2 YSLEER. The CDR3 sequence is 15 residues long. V was trimmed by 1 base and J by 0 bases, leaving 4 bases between them. CDR3 sequence: CASSQGGSGANVLTF. The CDR3 nucleotides read TGCGCCAGCAGCCAAGGCGGCTCTGGGGCCAACGTCCTGACTTTC.

The chain combines TRBV13 with TRBJ2-7, with TRBD1 matching over 7 bases. Unmatched junction bases numbered 9, after V lost 5 bases and J lost 2 bases. Germline V CDR1 and CDR2: PRHDT, FYEKMQ (reference sequence). CDR3 size: 15 residues. The CDR3 bases are TGTGCCAGCAGCCGTGACAGGGTGGTCGCCTACGAGCAGTACTTC. Translated, it gives CASSRDRVVAYEQYF.

This clone counts as medium-sized. The rearrangement joins TRBV10-2 to TRBJ2-1; D is unclear. Trimming took 4 bases from V and 5 from J, leaving 9 bases between them. This CDR3 is 13 amino acids long. Germline CDR1 WSHSY, CDR2 SAAADI. CDR3 sequence reads: CASSGTENNEQFF. The DNA of the CDR3 is TGCGCCAGCAGTGGAACAGAGAACAATGAGCAGTTCTTC.

DNA for the CDR3: TGTGCCAGCAGGAAATCCTTAACAGGGTTGACTGAAGCTTTCTTT. Translation: CASRKSLTGLTEAFF. V usage is TRBV6-5 and J usage is TRBJ1-1; D possibly corresponds to TRBD1 (6 bases). Germline V CDR1 and CDR2: MNHEY, SVGAGI. The CDR3 has 15 amino acids. The V end was cut by 6 bases, the J end by 5 bases, with 19 bases between.

This chain connects TRBV10-1 to TRBJ2-5, with TRBD1 matching over 9 bases. The V segment lost 3 bases and the J segment 1 base; nucleotides outside the gene matches: 3. Germline V gene lookup returns CDR1 WNHNN and CDR2 SYGVQD (reference sequence). The CDR3 consists of 15 residues. The CDR3 region has the DNA TGCGCCAGCAGTGAACAGGGGGCAGGCCAAGAGACCCAGTACTTC. It encodes CASSEQGAGQETQYF.

The chain couples TRBV2 to TRBJ1-2; possibly TRBD1 for D (5 bases). The CDR3 runs to 13 residues. Germline-derived CDR1 and CDR2 are SNHLY and FYNNEI. V was trimmed by 2 bases and J by 7 bases, leaving 11 bases between them. Here the CDR3 DNA reads TGTGCCAGCAGTGAACAGGGATACGGTGGCTACACCTTC. Protein product: CASSEQGYGGYTF.

The chain recombines TRBV7-3 with TRBJ2-4, with TRBD1 identical over 10 bases. The CDR3 is 14 residues long. Trimming at V came to 5 bases and at J to 6 bases, leaving 4 bases not matched to a gene. Germline assignment: CDR1 SGHTA and CDR2 FQGTGA. DNA for the CDR3: TGTGCCAGCAGCCAAGACAGGGGGCTAAACATTCAGTACTTC. It yields the protein CASSQDRGLNIQYF. Full variable domain (missing parts from reference TRBV7-3 and TRBJ2-4): GAGVSQTPSNKVTEKGKYVELRCDPISGHTALYWYRQSLGQGPEFLIYFQGTGAADDSGLPNDRFFAVRPEGSVSTLKIQRTERGDSAVYLCASSQDRGLNIQYFGAGTRLSVL.

The rearrangement links TRBV5-6 to TRBJ2-1, with a possible D match to TRBD2 (5 bases). V lost 3 bases to trimming and J lost 5 bases, with 18 bases between them. This CDR3 comprises 16 residues. Per germline, CDR1 SGHDT and CDR2 YYEEEE. The CDR3 here is CASSSLRRKLNNEQFF. The CDR3 DNA sequence: TGTGCCAGCAGCTCCCTCCGGAGGAAGCTTAACAATGAGCAGTTCTTC. Full variable domain (missing parts from reference TRBV5-6 and TRBJ2-1): DAGVTQSPTHLIKTRGQQVTLRCSPKSGHDTVSWYQQALGQGPQFIFQYYEEEERQRGNFPDRFSGHQFPNYSSELNVNALLLGDSALYLCASSSLRRKLNNEQFFGPGTRLTVL.

The chain couples TRBV6-5 to TRBJ2-7, with D unclear. This CDR3 has 12 residues. The V gene lost 10 bases and the J gene lost 5 bases, with 15 bases spanning the gap. The germline CDR1 and CDR2 sequences are MNHEY and SVGAGI. This CDR3 is CATQASRDEQYF. DNA for the CDR3: TGTGCCACCCAAGCGTCTCGGGACGAGCAGTACTTC.